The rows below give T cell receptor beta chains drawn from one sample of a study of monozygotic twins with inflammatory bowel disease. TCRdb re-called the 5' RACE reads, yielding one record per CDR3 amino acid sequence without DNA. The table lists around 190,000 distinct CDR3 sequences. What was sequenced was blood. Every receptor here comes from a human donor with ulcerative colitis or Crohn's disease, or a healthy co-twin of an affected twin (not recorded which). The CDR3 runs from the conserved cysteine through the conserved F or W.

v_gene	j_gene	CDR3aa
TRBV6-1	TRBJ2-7	CASSVDQTPSYEQYF
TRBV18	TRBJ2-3	CASSETSGGSTDTQYF
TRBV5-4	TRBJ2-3	CASSLNPTDTQYF
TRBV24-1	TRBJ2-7	CATSDPGGKIHEQYF
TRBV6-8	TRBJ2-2	CASSSERSDGELFF
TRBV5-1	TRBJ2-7	CASGTGIYEQYF
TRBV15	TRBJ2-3	CATSRSTDTQYF
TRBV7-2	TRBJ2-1	CASSYRDRAYNEQFF
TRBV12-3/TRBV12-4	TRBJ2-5	CASSFGPAGGQETQYF
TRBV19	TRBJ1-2	CASSESKPYYGYTF